This section outlines one TCR beta chain sequence together with its context. What it recognizes is unknown. Every patient experienced relapse after autologous stem cell transplantation, and brentuximab vedotin exposure varied. TCRdb's table, derived via immunoSEQ multiplex PCR, lists solely in-frame clones and lacks some. Counted here are around 91,000 clones, roughly 79% occurring once; the ten biggest clones make up roughly 15%. The CDR3 has 16 residues. Germline V gene lookup returns CDR1 LNHNV and CDR2 YYDKDF (reference sequence). The junction had 8 bases not matched to a gene; V was cut back by 0 bases and J by 7 bases. This sample stems from a study of PD-1 blockade in classical Hodgkin lymphoma. Study-wide results and caveats: Newly diagnosed and completely responding patients shared comparable baseline diversity.

V usage is TRBV15 and J usage is TRBJ2-5, with TRBD2 identical over 10 bases. The specimen was peripheral blood mononuclear cells (PBMCs), collected before the second cycle of nivolumab. This receptor was taken from a human donor with classical Hodgkin lymphoma. CDR3 coding DNA: TGTGCCACCAGCAGAGACCCAGCGGGAGGGCCGGGGACCCAGTACTTC. Protein sequence: CATSRDPAGGPGTQYF.